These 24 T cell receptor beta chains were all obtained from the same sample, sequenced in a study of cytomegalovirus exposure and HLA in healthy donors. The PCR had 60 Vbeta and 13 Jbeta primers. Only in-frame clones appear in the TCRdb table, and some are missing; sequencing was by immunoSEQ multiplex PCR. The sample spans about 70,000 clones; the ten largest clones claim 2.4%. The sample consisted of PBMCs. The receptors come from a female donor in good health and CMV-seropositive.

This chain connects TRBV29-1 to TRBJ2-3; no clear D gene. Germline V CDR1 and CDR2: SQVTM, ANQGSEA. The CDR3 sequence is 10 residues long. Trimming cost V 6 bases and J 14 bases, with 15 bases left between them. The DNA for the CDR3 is TGCAGCGTGGGTTTGGGCCTCGGGTATTTT. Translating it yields CSVGLGLGYF.

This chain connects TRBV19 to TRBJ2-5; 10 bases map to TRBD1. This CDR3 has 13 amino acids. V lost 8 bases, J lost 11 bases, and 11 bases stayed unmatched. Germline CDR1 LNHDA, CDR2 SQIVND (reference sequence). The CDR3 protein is CASSRQGAQGQYF. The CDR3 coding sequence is TGTGCCAGTTCGAGACAGGGGGCGCAGGGGCAGTACTTC.

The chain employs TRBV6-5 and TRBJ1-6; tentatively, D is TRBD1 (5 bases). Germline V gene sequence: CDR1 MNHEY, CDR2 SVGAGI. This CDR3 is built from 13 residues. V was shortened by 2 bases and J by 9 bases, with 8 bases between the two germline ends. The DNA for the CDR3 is TGTGCCAGCAGTTACGGACATGCTTCACCCCTCCACTTT. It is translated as CASSYGHASPLHF.

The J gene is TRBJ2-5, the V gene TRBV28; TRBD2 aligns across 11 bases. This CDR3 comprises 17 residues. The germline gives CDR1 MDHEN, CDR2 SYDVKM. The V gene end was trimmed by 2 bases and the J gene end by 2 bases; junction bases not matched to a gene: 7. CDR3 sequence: CASSLPGLAAGQETQYF. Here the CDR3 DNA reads TGTGCCAGCAGTTTACCGGGACTAGCGGCCGGGCAAGAGACCCAGTACTTC.

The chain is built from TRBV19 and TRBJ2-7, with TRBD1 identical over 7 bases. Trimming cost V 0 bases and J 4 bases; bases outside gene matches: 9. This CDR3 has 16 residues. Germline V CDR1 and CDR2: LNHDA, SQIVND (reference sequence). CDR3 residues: CASSIDATGRTYEQYF. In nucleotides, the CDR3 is TGTGCCAGTAGTATAGATGCGACAGGGCGAACGTACGAGCAGTACTTC.

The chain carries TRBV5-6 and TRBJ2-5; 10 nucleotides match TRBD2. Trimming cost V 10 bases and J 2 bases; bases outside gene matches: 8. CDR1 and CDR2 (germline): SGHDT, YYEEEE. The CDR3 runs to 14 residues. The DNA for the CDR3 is TGTGCCGGGGGAGTAGCGGGGGGACAAGAGACCCAGTACTTC. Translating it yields CAGGVAGGQETQYF. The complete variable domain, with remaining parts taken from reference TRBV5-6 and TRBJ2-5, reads DAGVTQSPTHLIKTRGQQVTLRCSPKSGHDTVSWYQQALGQGPQFIFQYYEEEERQRGNFPDRFSGHQFPNYSSELNVNALLLGDSALYLCAGGVAGGQETQYFGPGTRLLVL.

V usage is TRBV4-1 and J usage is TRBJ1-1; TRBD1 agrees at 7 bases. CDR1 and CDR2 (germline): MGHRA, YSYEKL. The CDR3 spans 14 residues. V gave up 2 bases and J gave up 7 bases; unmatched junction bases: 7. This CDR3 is CASSQLEQGVEAFF. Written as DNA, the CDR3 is TGCGCCAGCAGCCAACTGGAGCAGGGGGTTGAAGCTTTCTTT.

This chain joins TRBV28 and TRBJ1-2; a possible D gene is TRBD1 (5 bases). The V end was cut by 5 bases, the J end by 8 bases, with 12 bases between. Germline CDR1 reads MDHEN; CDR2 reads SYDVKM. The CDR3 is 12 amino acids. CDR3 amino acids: CASSPHRSGYTF. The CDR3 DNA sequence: TGTGCCAGCAGTCCCCACAGGTCGGGCTACACCTTC.

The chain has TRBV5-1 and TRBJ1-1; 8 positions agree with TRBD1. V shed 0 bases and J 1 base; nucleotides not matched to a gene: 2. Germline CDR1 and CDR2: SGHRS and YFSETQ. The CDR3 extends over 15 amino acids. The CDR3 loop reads CASSLVGQGNTEAFF. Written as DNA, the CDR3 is TGCGCCAGCAGCTTGGTCGGACAGGGGAACACTGAAGCTTTCTTT.

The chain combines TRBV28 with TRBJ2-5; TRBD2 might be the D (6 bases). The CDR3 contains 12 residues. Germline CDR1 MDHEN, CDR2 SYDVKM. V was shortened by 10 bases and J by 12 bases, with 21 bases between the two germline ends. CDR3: CATQVGGITKYF. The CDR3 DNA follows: TGTGCCACCCAGGTTGGGGGGATTACGAAGTACTTC. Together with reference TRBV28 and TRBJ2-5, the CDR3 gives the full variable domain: DVKVTQSSRYLVKRTGEKVFLECVQDMDHENMFWYRQDPGLGLRLIYFSYDVKMKEKGDIPEGYSVSREKKERFSLILESASTNQTSMYLCATQVGGITKYFGPGTRLLVL.

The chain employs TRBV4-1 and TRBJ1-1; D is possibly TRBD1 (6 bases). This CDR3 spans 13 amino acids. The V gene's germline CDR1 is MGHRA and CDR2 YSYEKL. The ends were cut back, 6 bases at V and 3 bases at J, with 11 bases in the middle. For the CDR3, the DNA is TGCGCCAGCAGACGTACAGGGTACACTGAAGCTTTCTTT. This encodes CASRRTGYTEAFF.

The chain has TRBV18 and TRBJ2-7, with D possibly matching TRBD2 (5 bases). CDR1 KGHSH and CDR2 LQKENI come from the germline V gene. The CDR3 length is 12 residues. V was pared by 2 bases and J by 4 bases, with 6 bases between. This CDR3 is CASSPAGYEQYF. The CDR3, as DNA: TGTGCCAGCTCACCAGCGGGTTACGAGCAGTACTTC.

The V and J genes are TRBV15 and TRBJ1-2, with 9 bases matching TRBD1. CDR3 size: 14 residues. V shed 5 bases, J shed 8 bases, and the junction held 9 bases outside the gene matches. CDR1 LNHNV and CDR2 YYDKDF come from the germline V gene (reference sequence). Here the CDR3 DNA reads TGTGCCACCAGCCCCCCGGGACAGGGTAGGGGCTACACCTTC. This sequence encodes CATSPPGQGRGYTF.

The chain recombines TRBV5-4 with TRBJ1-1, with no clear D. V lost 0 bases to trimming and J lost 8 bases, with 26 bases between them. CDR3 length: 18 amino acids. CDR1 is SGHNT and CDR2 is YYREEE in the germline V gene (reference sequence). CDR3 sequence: CASSLAKGPEGGGTEAFF. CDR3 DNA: TGTGCCAGCAGCTTGGCCAAAGGACCGGAAGGAGGCGGCACGGAAGCTTTCTTT.

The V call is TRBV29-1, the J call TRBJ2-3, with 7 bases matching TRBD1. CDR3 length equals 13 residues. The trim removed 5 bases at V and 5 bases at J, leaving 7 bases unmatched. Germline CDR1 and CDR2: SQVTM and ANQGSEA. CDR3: CSVTRQGEDTQYF. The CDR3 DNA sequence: TGCAGCGTTACACGACAGGGTGAAGATACGCAGTATTTT.

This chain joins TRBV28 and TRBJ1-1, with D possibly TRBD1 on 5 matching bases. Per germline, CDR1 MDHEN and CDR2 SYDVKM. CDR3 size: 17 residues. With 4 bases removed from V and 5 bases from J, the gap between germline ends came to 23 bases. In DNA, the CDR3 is TGTGCCAGCAGTTCTTTCGTCTTGGGTGGGGGAGGAACTGAAGCTTTCTTT. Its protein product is CASSSFVLGGGGTEAFF.

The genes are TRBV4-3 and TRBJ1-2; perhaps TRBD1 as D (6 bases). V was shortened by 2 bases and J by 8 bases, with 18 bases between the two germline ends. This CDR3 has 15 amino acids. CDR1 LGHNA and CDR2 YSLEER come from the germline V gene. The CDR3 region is CASSQRTTGTIGYTF. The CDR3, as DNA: TGCGCCAGCAGCCAACGTACTACCGGGACAATCGGCTACACCTTC.

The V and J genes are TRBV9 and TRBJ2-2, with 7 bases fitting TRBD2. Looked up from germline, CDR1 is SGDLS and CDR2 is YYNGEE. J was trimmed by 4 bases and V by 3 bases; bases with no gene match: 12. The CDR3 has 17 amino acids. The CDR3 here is CASSAGGNRFVTGELFF. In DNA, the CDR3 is TGTGCCAGCAGCGCCGGGGGGAACAGGTTCGTCACCGGGGAGCTGTTTTTT.

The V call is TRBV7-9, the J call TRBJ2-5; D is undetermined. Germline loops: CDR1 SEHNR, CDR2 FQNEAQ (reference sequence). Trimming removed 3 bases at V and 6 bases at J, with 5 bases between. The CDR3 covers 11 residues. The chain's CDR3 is CASSLAQTQYF. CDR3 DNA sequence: TGTGCCAGCAGCTTGGCACAGACCCAGTACTTC.

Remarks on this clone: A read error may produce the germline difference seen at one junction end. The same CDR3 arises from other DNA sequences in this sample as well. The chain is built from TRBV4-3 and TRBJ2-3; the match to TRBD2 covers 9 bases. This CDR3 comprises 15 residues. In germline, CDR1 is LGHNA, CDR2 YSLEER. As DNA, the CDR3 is TGCGCTAGCAGCCAGACGGCGGGGGGGCAAGATACGCAGTATTTT. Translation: CASSQTAGGQDTQYF.

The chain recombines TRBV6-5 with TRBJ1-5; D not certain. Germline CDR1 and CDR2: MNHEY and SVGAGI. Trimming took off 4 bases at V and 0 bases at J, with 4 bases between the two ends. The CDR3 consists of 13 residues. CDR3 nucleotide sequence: TGTGCCAGCAGTTGGGCTAGCAATCAGCCCCAGCATTTT. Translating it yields CASSWASNQPQHF.

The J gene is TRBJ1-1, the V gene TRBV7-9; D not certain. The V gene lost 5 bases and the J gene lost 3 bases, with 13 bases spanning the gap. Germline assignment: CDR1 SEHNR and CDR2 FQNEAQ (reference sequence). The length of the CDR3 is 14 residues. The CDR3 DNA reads TGTGCCAGCAGCCTGGGCGGGGTTTACACTGAAGCTTTCTTT. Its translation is CASSLGGVYTEAFF.

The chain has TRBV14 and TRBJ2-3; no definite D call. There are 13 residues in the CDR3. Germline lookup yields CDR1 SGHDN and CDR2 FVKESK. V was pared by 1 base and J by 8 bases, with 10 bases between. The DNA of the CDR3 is TGTGCCAGCAGCCAAGCAATGCGATCTACGCAGTATTTT. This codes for CASSQAMRSTQYF.

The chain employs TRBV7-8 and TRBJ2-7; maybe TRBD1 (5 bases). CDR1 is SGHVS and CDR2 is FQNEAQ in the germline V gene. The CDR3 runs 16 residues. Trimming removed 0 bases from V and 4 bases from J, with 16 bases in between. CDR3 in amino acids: CASSLARDRLVYEQYF. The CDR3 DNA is TGTGCCAGCAGCTTAGCGCGCGACAGATTAGTTTACGAGCAGTACTTC.